The TCR beta chain described here comes from a study of beta chain features in type 1 diabetes. What was sequenced were expressed TCRB transcripts, since all of the isolated RNA had been reverse transcribed. The protocol was immunoSEQ multiplex PCR, while the TCRdb copy is restricted to in-frame clones and leaves out a portion. The sample has around 500,000 clones; roughly 10% are singletons. The CDR3 covers 15 residues. CDR1 and CDR2 from the germline V gene are KGHSH and LQKENI. V was clipped by 0 bases and J by 1 base, with 9 bases between them. This clone came up a few times. The sequencing sample was made of naive CD4+ T cells from blood. The chain employs TRBV18 and TRBJ2-5, with D perhaps being TRBD1 or TRBD2 (5 bases each). This clonotype was sampled from a woman between 18 and 29 years old in good health. The CDR3 sequence: CASSPPLGVQETQYF. The CDR3 coding sequence is TGTGCCAGCTCACCACCATTGGGGGTCCAAGAGACCCAGTACTTC.